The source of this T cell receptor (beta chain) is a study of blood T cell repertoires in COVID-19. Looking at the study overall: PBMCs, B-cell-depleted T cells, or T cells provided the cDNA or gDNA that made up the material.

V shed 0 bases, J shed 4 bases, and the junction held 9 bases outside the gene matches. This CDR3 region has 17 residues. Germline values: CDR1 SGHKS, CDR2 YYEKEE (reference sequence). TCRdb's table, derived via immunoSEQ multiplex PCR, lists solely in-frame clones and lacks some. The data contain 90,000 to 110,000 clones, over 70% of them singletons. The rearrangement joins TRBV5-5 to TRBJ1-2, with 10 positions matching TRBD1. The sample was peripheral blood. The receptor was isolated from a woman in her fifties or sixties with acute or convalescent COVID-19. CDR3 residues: CASSLVTGGGYAYGYTF. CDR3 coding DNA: TGTGCCAGCAGCTTGGTGACAGGGGGCGGCTACGCCTATGGCTACACCTTC.